The 21 T cell receptor beta chains presented below share a single source sample, sequenced in a study of shared clonotypes between healthy human individuals. The table came from immunoSEQ multiplex PCR; TCRdb's copy has only in-frame clones and leaves some out. Of about 990,000 clones in the sample, 70% to 80% were seen once. Sequencing was performed on memory CD4+ T cells from PBMCs. Subset: CD45RA-negative fraction. The receptors shown here come from a man aged 18 to 35 in good health. Some clones in this sample may be carry-over from other donors' samples.

The sample holds one count of this clone. At the DNA level, this CDR3 is encoded by other sequences in the same sample as well. The chain couples TRBV28 to TRBJ2-3; D is possibly TRBD1 (6 bases). CDR3 length: 13 residues. From germline, CDR1 is MDHEN and CDR2 SYDVKM. Trimming took 6 bases from V and 2 from J, leaving 9 bases between them. The CDR3 nucleotides are TGTGCCAGCAGGGACAGCCACACAGATACGCAGTATTTT. Its translation: CASRDSHTDTQYF.

The V gene is TRBV2, the J gene TRBJ2-7; unclear D gene. Trimming left V 1 base short and J 9 bases short, with 13 bases between. Looked up from germline, CDR1 is SNHLY and CDR2 is FYNNEI. The CDR3 contains 13 residues. The CDR3 DNA is TGTGCCAGCAGTGAAGTGGGTTCCGGTTTGCAGTACTTC. It specifies CASSEVGSGLQYF.

V gene TRBV19 combines with J gene TRBJ2-7; TRBD1 matches at 11 bases. CDR1 is LNHDA and CDR2 is SQIVND in the germline V gene (reference sequence). Losses at the gene ends were 4 bases for V and 3 bases for J; bases not matched to a gene: 5. The CDR3 loop spans 15 amino acids. In DNA form, the CDR3 reads TGTGCCAGTAGTAACCCCGGGACAGGGGGCTACGAGCAGTACTTC. The encoded protein is CASSNPGTGGYEQYF.

V is TRBV7-3 and J is TRBJ2-1, with TRBD1 identical over 8 bases. The CDR3 has 15 residues. The V segment lost 3 bases and the J segment 5 bases; nucleotides outside the gene matches: 6. Germline CDR1 is SGHTA and CDR2 is FQGTGA. DNA for the CDR3: TGTGCCAGCAGCTTCCGCCGGGACAGGCACAATGAGCAGTTCTTC. As protein: CASSFRRDRHNEQFF.

The J gene is TRBJ2-2, the V gene TRBV5-6; D unresolved. From germline, CDR1 is SGHDT and CDR2 YYEEEE. The V gene lost 4 bases and the J gene lost 8 bases, with 18 bases spanning the gap. This CDR3 has 15 amino acids. In DNA form, the CDR3 reads TGTGCCAGCAGCCCCGGCCCGCTGGAAGGGGGGGAGCTGTTTTTT. It yields the protein CASSPGPLEGGELFF.

This clone was seen many times. Distinct nucleotide sequences in the sample also encode this CDR3. The rearrangement joins TRBV2 to TRBJ2-1; D is uncertain. Germline V gene sequence: CDR1 SNHLY, CDR2 FYNNEI. Deletions cut 6 bases from V and 4 bases from J, with 4 bases between. This CDR3 is 11 amino acids long. This CDR3 reads CASRLYNEQFF. The CDR3 region has the DNA TGTGCCAGCAGGTTGTACAATGAGCAGTTCTTC. The entire variable domain, with the rest obtained from reference TRBV2 and TRBJ2-1, is as follows: EPEVTQTPSHQVTQMGQEVILRCVPISNHLYFYWYRQILGQKVEFLVSFYNNEISEKSEIFDDQFSVERPDGSNFTLKIRSTKLEDSAMYFCASRLYNEQFFGPGTRLTVL.

V usage is TRBV15 and J usage is TRBJ2-3, with no clear D. The CDR3 is made up of 12 amino acids. Trimming pared 8 bases from V and 2 bases from J, leaving 8 bases between. Germline V gene sequence: CDR1 LNHNV, CDR2 YYDKDF (reference sequence). The CDR3 region is CATGSPTDTQYF. The CDR3 bases are TGTGCCACCGGATCTCCCACAGATACGCAGTATTTT.

The chain joins TRBV19 to TRBJ1-5, with a possible D match to TRBD1 (6 bases). There are 16 residues in the CDR3. Trimming pared 0 bases from V and 3 bases from J, leaving 12 bases between. Germline V gives CDR1 LNHDA, CDR2 SQIVND (reference sequence). CDR3 loop: CASSIDGRGVNQPQHF. The CDR3 nucleotides read TGTGCCAGTAGTATAGACGGCAGGGGTGTCAATCAGCCCCAGCATTTT. The whole variable domain, filled in from reference TRBV19 and TRBJ1-5, reads DGGITQSPKYLFRKEGQNVTLSCEQNLNHDAMYWYRQDPGQGLRLIYYSQIVNDFQKGDIAEGYSVSREKKESFPLTVTSAQKNPTAFYLCASSIDGRGVNQPQHFGDGTRLSIL.

With respect to this clone: Other DNA sequences in this specimen translate into the identical CDR3. The V gene is TRBV9, the J gene TRBJ1-5; D unclear. The V gene lost 2 bases and the J gene lost 1 base, with 7 bases spanning the gap. CDR1 SGDLS and CDR2 YYNGEE come from the germline V gene. This CDR3 is 14 amino acids long. The CDR3 nucleotides read TGTGCCAGCAGCGTGGGTACCAGCAATCAGCCCCAGCATTTT. The encoded protein is CASSVGTSNQPQHF.

V usage is TRBV5-1 and J usage is TRBJ2-1; 14 positions match TRBD2. Looked up from germline, CDR1 is SGHRS and CDR2 is YFSETQ. Losses at the gene ends were 2 bases for V and 6 bases for J; bases not matched to a gene: 4. The CDR3 totals 16 residues. This CDR3 is CASSLTGLAGANEQFF. The CDR3 region has the DNA TGCGCCAGCAGCTTAACGGGACTAGCGGGAGCCAATGAGCAGTTCTTC.

This chain uses TRBV6-5 with TRBJ2-7; perhaps TRBD2 as D (5 bases). CDR1 is MNHEY, CDR2 SVGAGI, per germline. There are 13 residues in the CDR3. Trimming took off 4 bases at V and 3 bases at J, with 10 bases between the two ends. CDR3 in DNA: TGTGCCAGCAGTTCCGGGAATAACTACGAGCAGTACTTC. It translates to CASSSGNNYEQYF.

V and J are TRBV5-6 and TRBJ2-4; the D gene is possibly TRBD1 (7 bases). CDR3 length: 16 amino acids. Trimming cost V 2 bases and J 5 bases, with 17 bases left between them. Per germline, CDR1 SGHDT and CDR2 YYEEEE. In DNA, the CDR3 is TGTGCCAGCAGCTTTAGGGGGCGGGGTGTCGAAAACATTCAGTACTTC. Translation gives CASSFRGRGVENIQYF.

The CDR3 DNA reads TGTGCCAGCAGCCACCTCGACACCGCCTATGGCTACACCTTC. Its protein product is CASSHLDTAYGYTF. The rearrangement joins TRBV14 to TRBJ1-2; D is unresolved. The V gene's germline CDR1 is SGHDN and CDR2 FVKESK. CDR3 size: 14 residues. The ends were cut back, 3 bases at V and 4 bases at J, with 12 bases in the middle.

This chain uses TRBV5-4 with TRBJ2-5; perhaps D is TRBD1 or TRBD2 (5 bases each). The CDR3 runs 13 residues. V was pared by 6 bases and J by 5 bases, with 14 bases between. From germline, CDR1 is SGHNT and CDR2 YYREEE (reference sequence). CDR3 nucleotides: TGTGCCAGCACCACCCGGGACGCCGAGACCCAGTACTTC. Amino acid sequence: CASTTRDAETQYF.

The V gene is TRBV13, the J gene TRBJ2-3; TRBD2 matches at 9 bases. Germline trimming cut 2 bases from V and 1 base from J; bases unmatched to any gene: 1. The length of the CDR3 is 15 residues. CDR1 PRHDT and CDR2 FYEKMQ come from the germline V gene (reference sequence). CDR3 bases: TGTGCCAGCAGCTTAAGACTAGCGGGCACAGATACGCAGTATTTT. Translated, it gives CASSLRLAGTDTQYF.

CDR3 nucleotide sequence: TGTGCCAGCAGAACGAGGACTAGCGGAAGTTTGGGGTTTTACAATGAGCAGTTCTTC. It specifies CASRTRTSGSLGFYNEQFF. The J gene is TRBJ2-1, the V gene TRBV27, with 10 bases fitting TRBD2. The CDR3 has 19 amino acids. V was pared by 6 bases and J by 4 bases, with 18 bases of the junction left unmatched. In germline, CDR1 is MNHEY, CDR2 SMNVEV (reference sequence).

This clone was seen a single time. The chain employs TRBV28 and TRBJ2-7; possible D gene TRBD2, 6 bases. This CDR3 is built from 14 residues. With 4 bases removed from V and 7 bases from J, the gap between germline ends came to 17 bases. CDR1 and CDR2 (germline): MDHEN, SYDVKM. In DNA form, the CDR3 reads TGTGCCAGCAGTTCAGGGACTTCGCGGTTGGAGCAGTACTTC. This sequence encodes CASSSGTSRLEQYF.

V and J are TRBV5-4 and TRBJ1-1, with D maybe TRBD1 (5 bases). V lost 2 bases and J 3 bases, leaving 14 bases between the germline ends. This CDR3 region has 15 residues. Germline CDR1 and CDR2: SGHNT and YYREEE (reference sequence). The CDR3 DNA is TGTGCCAGCAGCTTCGGGACGGTCCGCGACACTGAAGCTTTCTTT. Translated, it gives CASSFGTVRDTEAFF.

This chain connects TRBV18 to TRBJ1-4, with TRBD1 identical over 7 bases. V was clipped by 1 base and J by 2 bases; unmatched bases: 10. The CDR3 loop spans 18 amino acids. The germline gives CDR1 KGHSH, CDR2 LQKENI. The CDR3 sequence is CASSPLTGAMVTNEKLFF. The CDR3 DNA follows: TGTGCCAGCTCACCACTCACAGGGGCAATGGTGACTAATGAAAAACTGTTTTTT.

The chain carries TRBV6-5 and TRBJ1-1; no reliable D call. Trimming took 6 bases from V and 4 from J, leaving 12 bases between them. Looked up from germline, CDR1 is MNHEY and CDR2 is SVGAGI. The CDR3 length is 13 residues. CDR3 amino acids: CASRDPWGTEAFF. CDR3 sequence (DNA): TGTGCCAGCAGAGATCCCTGGGGCACTGAAGCTTTCTTT.

This clone was seen just once. The V and J genes are TRBV6-5 and TRBJ1-1; the D gene is possibly TRBD1 (6 bases). Trimming cost V 9 bases and J 4 bases, with 18 bases left between them. The CDR3 totals 14 residues. Germline CDR1 is MNHEY and CDR2 is SVGAGI. The DNA of the CDR3 is TGTGCCAGATTCGCGACAGGAAAAGGCACTGAAGCTTTCTTT. Protein sequence: CARFATGKGTEAFF.